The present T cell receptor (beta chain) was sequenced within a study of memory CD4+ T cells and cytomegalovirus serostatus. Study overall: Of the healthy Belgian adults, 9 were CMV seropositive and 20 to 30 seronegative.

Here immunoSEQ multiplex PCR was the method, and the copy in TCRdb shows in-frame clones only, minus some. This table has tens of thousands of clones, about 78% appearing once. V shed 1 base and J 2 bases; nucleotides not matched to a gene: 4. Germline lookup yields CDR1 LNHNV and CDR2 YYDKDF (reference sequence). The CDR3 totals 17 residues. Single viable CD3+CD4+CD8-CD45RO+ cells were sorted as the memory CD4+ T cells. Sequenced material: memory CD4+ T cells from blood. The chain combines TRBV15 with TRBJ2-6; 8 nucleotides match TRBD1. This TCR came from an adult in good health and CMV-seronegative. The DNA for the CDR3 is TGTGCCACCAGCAGAGGAGACAGGGGTACTGGGGCCAACGTCCTGACTTTC. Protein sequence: CATSRGDRGTGANVLTF. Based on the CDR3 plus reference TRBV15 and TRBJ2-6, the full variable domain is DAMVIQNPRYQVTQFGKPVTLSCSQTLNHNVMYWYQQKSSQAPKLLFHYYDKDFNNEADTPDNFQSRRPNTSFCFLDIRSPGLGDTAMYLCATSRGDRGTGANVLTFGAGSRLTVL.